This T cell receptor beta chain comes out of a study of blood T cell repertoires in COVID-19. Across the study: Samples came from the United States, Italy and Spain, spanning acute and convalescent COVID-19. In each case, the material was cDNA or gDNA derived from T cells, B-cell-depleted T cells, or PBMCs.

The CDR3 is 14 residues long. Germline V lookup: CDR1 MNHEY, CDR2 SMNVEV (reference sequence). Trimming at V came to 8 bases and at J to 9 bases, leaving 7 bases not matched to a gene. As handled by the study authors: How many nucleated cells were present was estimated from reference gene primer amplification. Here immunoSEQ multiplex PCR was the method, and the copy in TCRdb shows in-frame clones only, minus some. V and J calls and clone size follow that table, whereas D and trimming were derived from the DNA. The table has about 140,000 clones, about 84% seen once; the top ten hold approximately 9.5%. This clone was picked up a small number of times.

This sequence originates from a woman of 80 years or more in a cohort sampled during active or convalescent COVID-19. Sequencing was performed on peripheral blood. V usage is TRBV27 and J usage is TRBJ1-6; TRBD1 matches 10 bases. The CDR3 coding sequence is TGTGCCAGCCGCAGGGACAGGGGAAGTTCACCCCTCCACTTT. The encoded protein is CASRRDRGSSPLHF.